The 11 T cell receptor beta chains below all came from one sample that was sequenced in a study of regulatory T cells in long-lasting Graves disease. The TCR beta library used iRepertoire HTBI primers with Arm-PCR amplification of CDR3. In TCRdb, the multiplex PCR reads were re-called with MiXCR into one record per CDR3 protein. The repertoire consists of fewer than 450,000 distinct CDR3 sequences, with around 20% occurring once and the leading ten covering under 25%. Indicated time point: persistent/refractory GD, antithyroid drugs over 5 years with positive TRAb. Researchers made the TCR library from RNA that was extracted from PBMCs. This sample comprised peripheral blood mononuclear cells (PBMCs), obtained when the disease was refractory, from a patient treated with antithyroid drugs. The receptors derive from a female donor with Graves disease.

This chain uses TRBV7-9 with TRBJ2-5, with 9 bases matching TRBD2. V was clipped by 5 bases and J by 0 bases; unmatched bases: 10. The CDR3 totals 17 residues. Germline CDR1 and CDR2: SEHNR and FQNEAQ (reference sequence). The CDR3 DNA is TGTGCCAGCAGCCATCGCGGGAGGGACACGTACCAAGAGACCCAGTACTTC. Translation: CASSHRGRDTYQETQYF.

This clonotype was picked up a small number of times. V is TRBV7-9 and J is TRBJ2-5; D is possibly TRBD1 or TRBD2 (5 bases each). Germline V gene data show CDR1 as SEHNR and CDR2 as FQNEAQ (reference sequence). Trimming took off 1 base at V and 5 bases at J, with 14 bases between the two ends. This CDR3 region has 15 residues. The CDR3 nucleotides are TGTGCCAGCAGCTTAGAAGGGGCACCGGGGGAGACCCAGTACTTC. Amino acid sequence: CASSLEGAPGETQYF.

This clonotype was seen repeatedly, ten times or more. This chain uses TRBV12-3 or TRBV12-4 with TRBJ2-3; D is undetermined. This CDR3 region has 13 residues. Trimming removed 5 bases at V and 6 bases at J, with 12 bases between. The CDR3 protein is CASSIFSRDTQYF. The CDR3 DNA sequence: TGTGCCAGCAGTATTTTTAGTAGGGATACGCAGTATTTT.

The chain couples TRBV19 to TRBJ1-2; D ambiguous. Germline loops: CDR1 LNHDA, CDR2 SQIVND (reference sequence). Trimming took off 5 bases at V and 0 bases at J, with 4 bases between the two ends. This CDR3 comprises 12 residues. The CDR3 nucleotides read TGTGCCAGTAGTTACCCTAACTATGGCTACACCTTC. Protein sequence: CASSYPNYGYTF.

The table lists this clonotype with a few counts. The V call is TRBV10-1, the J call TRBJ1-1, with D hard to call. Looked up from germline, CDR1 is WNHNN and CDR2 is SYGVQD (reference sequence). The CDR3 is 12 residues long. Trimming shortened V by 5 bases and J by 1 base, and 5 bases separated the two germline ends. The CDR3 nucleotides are TGCGCCAGCAGTAACAGGAACACTGAAGCTTTCTTT. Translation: CASSNRNTEAFF.

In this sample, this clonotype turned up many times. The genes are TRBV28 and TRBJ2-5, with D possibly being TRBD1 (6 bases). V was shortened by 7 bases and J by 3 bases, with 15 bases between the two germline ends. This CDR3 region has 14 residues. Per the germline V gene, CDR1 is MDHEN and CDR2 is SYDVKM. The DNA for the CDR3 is TGTGCCAGCACCAAACCTAGGACAGAAGAGACCCAGTACTTC. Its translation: CASTKPRTEETQYF.

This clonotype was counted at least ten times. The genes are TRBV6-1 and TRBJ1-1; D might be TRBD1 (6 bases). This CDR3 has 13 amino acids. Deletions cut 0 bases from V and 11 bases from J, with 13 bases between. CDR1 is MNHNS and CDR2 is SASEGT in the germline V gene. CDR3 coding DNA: TGTGCCAGCAGTGAAGCTAGAGACAGGCGGGCTTTCTTT. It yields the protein CASSEARDRRAFF.

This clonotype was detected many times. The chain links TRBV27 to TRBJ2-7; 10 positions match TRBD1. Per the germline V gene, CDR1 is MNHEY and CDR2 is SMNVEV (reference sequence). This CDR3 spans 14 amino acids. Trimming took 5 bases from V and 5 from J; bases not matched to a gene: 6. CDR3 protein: CASSKGTGVHEQYF. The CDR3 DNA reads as TGTGCCAGCAGTAAAGGGACAGGGGTCCACGAGCAGTACTTC.

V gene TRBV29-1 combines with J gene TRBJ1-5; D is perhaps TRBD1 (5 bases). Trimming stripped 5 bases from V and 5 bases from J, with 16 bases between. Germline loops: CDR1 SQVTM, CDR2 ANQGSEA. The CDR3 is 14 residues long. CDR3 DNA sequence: TGCAGCGTTATGACGGGGCTTGTGGATCAGCCCCAGCATTTT. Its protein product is CSVMTGLVDQPQHF.

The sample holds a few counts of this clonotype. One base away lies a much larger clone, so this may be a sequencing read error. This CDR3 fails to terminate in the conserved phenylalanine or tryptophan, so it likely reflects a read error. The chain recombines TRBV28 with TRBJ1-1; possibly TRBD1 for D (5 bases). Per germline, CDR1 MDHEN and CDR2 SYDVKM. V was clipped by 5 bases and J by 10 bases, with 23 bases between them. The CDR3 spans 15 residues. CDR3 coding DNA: TGTGCCAGCAGTCTCGCGAGGGGACCCTTTGAGGGAGCTTTCCTT. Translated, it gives CASSLARGPFEGAFL.

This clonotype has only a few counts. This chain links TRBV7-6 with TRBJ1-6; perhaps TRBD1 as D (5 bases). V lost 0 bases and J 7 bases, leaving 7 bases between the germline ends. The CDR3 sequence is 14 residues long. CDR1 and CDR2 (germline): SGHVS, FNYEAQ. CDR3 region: CASSLAGTNSPLHF. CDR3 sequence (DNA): TGTGCCAGCAGCTTAGCCGGGACCAATTCACCCCTCCACTTT.